The rows below give T cell receptor beta chains drawn from one sample of a study of T cell responses to AZD1222 COVID-19 vaccine. Only in-frame clones appear in the TCRdb table, and some are missing; sequencing was by immunoSEQ multiplex PCR. The table lists 150,000 to 200,000 clones, approximately 94% of them singletons. The input for sequencing was peripheral blood, taken 28 days after the second AZD1222 dose. Source of these receptors: an adult who received the AZD1222 COVID-19 vaccine. The CDR3 runs from the conserved cysteine through the conserved F or W. A D gene is named only where the DNA matches it firmly.

v_gene: TRBV12-5
j_gene: TRBJ2-2
d_gene: NA
CDR3aa: CASGLFGTGELFF

v_gene: TRBV27
j_gene: TRBJ2-1
d_gene: NA
CDR3aa: CASSRAGSSYNEQFF

v_gene: TRBV9
j_gene: TRBJ2-1
d_gene: TRBD2
CDR3aa: CASSGLAGGGEQFF

v_gene: TRBV30
j_gene: TRBJ2-1
d_gene: TRBD2
CDR3aa: CAFYDFSGKGRLSNEQFF

v_gene: TRBV7-9
j_gene: TRBJ1-6
d_gene: NA
CDR3aa: CASSLDSLNSPLHF

v_gene: TRBV30
j_gene: TRBJ2-7
d_gene: NA
CDR3aa: CAWSVSLLFSYEQYF

v_gene: TRBV4-2
j_gene: TRBJ2-2
d_gene: TRBD1
CDR3aa: CASSHGQGAGELFF

v_gene: TRBV5-1
j_gene: TRBJ2-1
d_gene: TRBD2
CDR3aa: CASSPGALAGGQEQFF

v_gene: TRBV6-6
j_gene: TRBJ1-6
d_gene: TRBD1
CDR3aa: CASSGDREEGSPLHF

v_gene: TRBV10-2
j_gene: TRBJ1-5
d_gene: TRBD1
CDR3aa: CASSKDRGKLYSNQPQHF

v_gene: TRBV5-1
j_gene: TRBJ2-3
d_gene: NA
CDR3aa: CASSLNAGTDTQYF

v_gene: TRBV6-5
j_gene: TRBJ1-4
d_gene: TRBD1
CDR3aa: CASRDTGAPHEKLFF

v_gene: TRBV7-3
j_gene: TRBJ1-1
d_gene: NA
CDR3aa: CASSGGTEAFF

v_gene: TRBV5-6
j_gene: TRBJ2-3
d_gene: TRBD2
CDR3aa: CASSLEGRADTQYF

v_gene: TRBV3-1/TRBV3-2
j_gene: TRBJ2-5
d_gene: NA
CDR3aa: CASSQRGGETQYF

v_gene: TRBV30
j_gene: TRBJ2-7
d_gene: TRBD1
CDR3aa: CAWTGGPYEQYF

v_gene: TRBV3-1/TRBV3-2
j_gene: TRBJ1-3
d_gene: TRBD1
CDR3aa: CASSHAPGTGFTGNTIYF

v_gene: TRBV25-1
j_gene: TRBJ1-1
d_gene: TRBD1
CDR3aa: CASSATGRTEAFF

v_gene: TRBV3-1/TRBV3-2
j_gene: TRBJ1-1
d_gene: NA
CDR3aa: CASSQGSRNTEAFF

v_gene: TRBV9
j_gene: TRBJ2-7
d_gene: NA
CDR3aa: CASSAGDLDYEQYF

v_gene: TRBV18
j_gene: TRBJ2-3
d_gene: TRBD2
CDR3aa: CASSPIRGRAGDTQYF

v_gene: TRBV19
j_gene: TRBJ1-5
d_gene: TRBD1
CDR3aa: CASSPRRTGTTARPQHF

v_gene: TRBV20-1
j_gene: TRBJ2-7
d_gene: NA
CDR3aa: CSASGSLGSSYEQYF

v_gene: TRBV5-5
j_gene: TRBJ2-5
d_gene: NA
CDR3aa: CASSLSGGQGETQYF

v_gene: TRBV7-9
j_gene: TRBJ2-7
d_gene: TRBD1
CDR3aa: CASSKFGDRERGEQYF

v_gene: TRBV28
j_gene: TRBJ1-1
d_gene: NA
CDR3aa: CASSNGGANTEAFF

v_gene: TRBV18
j_gene: TRBJ2-1
d_gene: TRBD2
CDR3aa: CATIERGSSYNEQFF

v_gene: TRBV5-1
j_gene: TRBJ2-3
d_gene: NA
CDR3aa: CASSLYGEVDTQYF

v_gene: TRBV10-1
j_gene: TRBJ2-7
d_gene: NA
CDR3aa: CARSPNLREQYF

v_gene: TRBV7-9
j_gene: TRBJ1-6
d_gene: NA
CDR3aa: CASSSRGGGNSPLHF

v_gene: TRBV6-5
j_gene: TRBJ2-1
d_gene: TRBD2
CDR3aa: CASSYPGTSGGDEQFF

v_gene: TRBV10-2
j_gene: TRBJ1-3
d_gene: NA
CDR3aa: CASRGGSGNTIYF

v_gene: TRBV7-3
j_gene: TRBJ2-7
d_gene: NA
CDR3aa: CASSLVPRGEQYF

v_gene: TRBV29-1
j_gene: TRBJ1-1
d_gene: NA
CDR3aa: CSVGMENTEAFF

v_gene: TRBV7-8
j_gene: TRBJ2-7
d_gene: NA
CDR3aa: CASRPGRAGTYEQYF

v_gene: TRBV27
j_gene: TRBJ1-5
d_gene: NA
CDR3aa: CASSLSSNQPQHF

v_gene: TRBV3-1/TRBV3-2
j_gene: TRBJ2-3
d_gene: NA
CDR3aa: CASSLLADTQYF

v_gene: TRBV5-5
j_gene: TRBJ2-1
d_gene: TRBD2
CDR3aa: CASSLPSGSNEQFF

v_gene: TRBV21-1
j_gene: TRBJ1-1
d_gene: NA
CDR3aa: CASSKEGGGGEAFF

v_gene: TRBV24-1
j_gene: TRBJ2-7
d_gene: TRBD1
CDR3aa: CATITRQGLSYEQYF

v_gene: TRBV4-2
j_gene: TRBJ2-3
d_gene: TRBD2
CDR3aa: CASSQDRGSGRDTQYF

v_gene: TRBV6-2/TRBV6-3
j_gene: TRBJ2-7
d_gene: NA
CDR3aa: CASSYPGQNYEQYF

v_gene: TRBV28
j_gene: TRBJ1-1
d_gene: NA
CDR3aa: CASSSGRQTPF

v_gene: TRBV24-1
j_gene: TRBJ2-7
d_gene: TRBD2
CDR3aa: CATSDGTNPYSYEQYF

v_gene: TRBV11-2
j_gene: TRBJ2-3
d_gene: TRBD2
CDR3aa: CASTPRGSGADTQYF

v_gene: TRBV19
j_gene: TRBJ2-1
d_gene: TRBD1
CDR3aa: CASSIALWDRGVHNEQFF